Listed here are 13 T cell receptor beta chains from one sample, sequenced in a study of blood T cell repertoires in COVID-19. The method was immunoSEQ multiplex PCR; TCRdb's version includes in-frame clones alone and lacks a portion of them. The sample carries roughly 120,000 clones, roughly 80% recorded once. What was sequenced was peripheral blood. The receptor set was obtained from a man aged 45-65 years with acute or convalescent COVID-19.

The CDR3 region has the DNA TGTGCCAGCAGCTCTGGGCCGGCCGGAAACACCATATATTTT. Protein product: CASSSGPAGNTIYF. The chain links TRBV3-1 (or the pseudogene TRBV3-2) to TRBJ1-3; D gene uncertain. The V gene lost 5 bases and the J gene lost 4 bases, with 12 bases spanning the gap. Per germline, CDR1 LGHDT and CDR2 YNNKEL (reference sequence). The CDR3 is made up of 14 amino acids.

This chain uses TRBV19 with TRBJ1-2, with 7 bases lining up with TRBD1. V shed 4 bases, J shed 8 bases, and the junction held 7 bases outside the gene matches. The CDR3 loop spans 13 amino acids. CDR1 and CDR2 from the germline V gene are LNHDA and SQIVND (reference sequence). CDR3 residues: CASSTDRAGGYTF. In DNA form, the CDR3 reads TGTGCCAGTAGTACCGACAGGGCGGGCGGCTACACCTTC.

This chain joins TRBV27 and TRBJ1-2; D is uncertain. The germline V and J ends were trimmed by 5 bases and 6 bases, with 13 bases remaining between them. CDR3 length: 13 residues. CDR1 MNHEY and CDR2 SMNVEV come from the germline V gene (reference sequence). CDR3 amino acids: CASSTGSDHGYTF. In nucleotides, the CDR3 is TGTGCCAGCAGTACGGGTAGTGATCATGGCTACACCTTC.

The chain combines TRBV7-9 with TRBJ2-1; a possible D gene is TRBD2 (9 bases). V was cut by 5 bases and J by 0 bases, with 23 bases left in between. CDR1 SEHNR and CDR2 FQNEAQ come from the germline V gene (reference sequence). The CDR3 has 19 amino acids. CDR3 residues: CASSPRASGDRSSYNEQFF. The DNA for the CDR3 is TGTGCCAGCAGCCCGCGGGCTAGCGGGGACAGGAGCTCCTACAATGAGCAGTTCTTC.

Turning to this clone: The sample contains more than one DNA sequence encoding this CDR3. This chain connects TRBV5-1 to TRBJ1-5; 7 positions match TRBD1. CDR1 and CDR2 from the germline V gene are SGHRS and YFSETQ. This CDR3 spans 14 amino acids. V lost 0 bases to trimming and J lost 5 bases; unmatched junction nucleotides: 2. The CDR3 DNA sequence: TGCGCCAGCAGCTTGGGAGGGGGCGATCAGCCCCAGCATTTT. It encodes CASSLGGGDQPQHF.

This sequence joins TRBV7-9 and TRBJ1-1; a possible D gene is TRBD1 (5 bases). CDR3 length: 18 amino acids. Germline CDR1 and CDR2: SEHNR and FQNEAQ (reference sequence). Trimming took 0 bases from V and 0 from J, leaving 17 bases between them. The CDR3 is CASSLATVGSGMNTEAFF. As DNA, the CDR3 is TGTGCCAGCAGCTTAGCGACAGTTGGTTCAGGGATGAACACTGAAGCTTTCTTT.

This clone has just a few counts. The rearrangement uses TRBV11-2 and TRBJ1-2; the match to TRBD1 covers 10 bases. There are 14 residues in the CDR3. The germline V gene encodes CDR1 SGHAT and CDR2 FQNNGV. After removal of 2 bases from V and 8 bases from J, the junction contained 5 bases not matched to a gene. The DNA of the CDR3 is TGTGCCAGCAGCTTACGACAGGGGGCATTGGGCTACACCTTC. It specifies CASSLRQGALGYTF.

Notes on this clone: Other DNA sequences within the sample encode an identical CDR3. The gene calls are TRBV5-1 and TRBJ1-2; 7 bases match TRBD1. Germline CDR1 reads SGHRS; CDR2 reads YFSETQ. The CDR3 is 14 amino acids. J gave up 0 bases and V 2 bases, and 1 base lay outside the gene matches. CDR3 in amino acids: CASSFGQANYGYTF. Written as DNA, the CDR3 is TGCGCCAGCAGCTTTGGACAGGCTAACTATGGCTACACCTTC.

This chain connects TRBV4-2 to TRBJ1-1, with D tentatively TRBD1 (5 bases). Looked up from germline, CDR1 is LGHNA and CDR2 is YNFKEQ. V lost 0 bases to trimming and J lost 3 bases, with 11 bases between them. The CDR3 contains 15 residues. The CDR3 sequence: CASSQDQGADTEAFF. The CDR3 bases are TGTGCCAGCAGCCAAGATCAGGGCGCGGACACTGAAGCTTTCTTT.

This chain uses TRBV9 with TRBJ2-7; 10 bases match TRBD1. CDR3 size: 14 residues. V lost 4 bases to trimming and J lost 6 bases; unmatched junction nucleotides: 7. The germline gives CDR1 SGDLS, CDR2 YYNGEE. The DNA for the CDR3 is TGTGCCAGCAGCCCGCGGGACAGGGGTTCCGAGCAGTACTTC. Protein sequence: CASSPRDRGSEQYF.

This clone was observed once. The genes are TRBV3-1 (or the pseudogene TRBV3-2) and TRBJ1-6, with unresolved D. The CDR3 is 17 residues long. V was trimmed by 0 bases and J by 4 bases, leaving 13 bases between them. Germline loops: CDR1 LGHDT, CDR2 YNNKEL (reference sequence). The CDR3 here is CASSQDMPPLYNSPLHF. CDR3 in DNA: TGTGCCAGCAGCCAAGATATGCCACCACTTTATAATTCACCCCTCCACTTT.

This clone appeared once. The rearrangement uses TRBV11-2 and TRBJ1-2; 10 nucleotides align to TRBD1. Trimming cost V 5 bases and J 5 bases; bases outside gene matches: 5. Germline V gene data show CDR1 as SGHAT and CDR2 as FQNNGV. The CDR3 loop spans 14 amino acids. CDR3 loop: CASSQGTGAYGYTF. CDR3 in DNA: TGTGCCAGCAGCCAGGGGACAGGGGCTTATGGCTACACCTTC.

Only one count was recorded for this clone. The chain combines TRBV19 with TRBJ1-1; no clear D. V was clipped by 3 bases and J by 3 bases, with 8 bases between them. CDR1 and CDR2 from the germline V gene are LNHDA and SQIVND (reference sequence). The CDR3 extends over 13 amino acids. The CDR3 region is CASSIGLDTEAFF. The CDR3 coding sequence is TGTGCCAGTAGTATTGGACTGGACACTGAAGCTTTCTTT.